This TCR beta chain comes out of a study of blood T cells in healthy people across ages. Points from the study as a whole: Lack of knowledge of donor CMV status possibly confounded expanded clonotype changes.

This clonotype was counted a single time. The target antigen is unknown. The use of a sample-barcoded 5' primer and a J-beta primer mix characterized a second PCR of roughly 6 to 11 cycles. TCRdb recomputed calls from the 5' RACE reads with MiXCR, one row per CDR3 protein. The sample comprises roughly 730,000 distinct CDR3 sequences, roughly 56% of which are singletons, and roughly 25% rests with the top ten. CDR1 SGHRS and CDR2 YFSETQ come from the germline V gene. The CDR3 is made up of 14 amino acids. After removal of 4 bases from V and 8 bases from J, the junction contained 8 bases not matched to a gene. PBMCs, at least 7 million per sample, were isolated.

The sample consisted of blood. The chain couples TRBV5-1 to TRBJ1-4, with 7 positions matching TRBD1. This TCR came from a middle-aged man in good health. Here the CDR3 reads CASSLRTGGEKLFF. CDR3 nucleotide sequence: TGCGCCAGCAGCCTAAGGACAGGAGGCGAAAAACTGTTTTTT.